This T cell receptor (beta chain) was retrieved from a study of glioma-infiltrating T cells after dendritic cell vaccination. Study context: Between about 2003 and 2013, patients got autologous tumor lysate-pulsed dendritic cell vaccines. General observations from the study: No direct clonality-survival link was found; a diverse polyclonal response may matter.

Amplification used 60 V beta primers and 13 J beta primers. Clones were read by immunoSEQ multiplex PCR, and TCRdb kept only the in-frame ones, dropping some. The sample gives about 50,000 clones, more than 75% of which show up once; roughly 9% is in the top ten. Points on this clone: Antigen unknown.

Time point meaning: after dendritic cell vaccination, including at tumor progression/relapse. Blood PBMC samples: pre-vaccination, two weeks post third vaccination, and at tumor progression. The material was blood, obtained after dendritic cell vaccination. The TCR comes from a human donor with glioblastoma.

CDR3 DNA sequence: TGTGCCACCCTAGACAGGGGAGTGTTATCTGGGGCCAACGTCCTGACTTTC. It translates to CATLDRGVLSGANVLTF. V usage is TRBV7-6 and J usage is TRBJ2-6; TRBD1 matches 8 bases. Germline CDR1 reads SGHVS; CDR2 reads FNYEAQ. Trimming at V came to 10 bases and at J to 1 base, leaving 12 bases not matched to a gene. This CDR3 spans 17 amino acids.